A single sample gave rise to the 28 T cell receptor beta chains below, sequenced in a study of blood T cell repertoires in COVID-19. The protocol was immunoSEQ multiplex PCR, while the TCRdb copy is restricted to in-frame clones and leaves out a portion. This table holds under 250,000 clones, 80% found once. Material: peripheral blood. The receptors here all came from a human donor in a cohort sampled during active COVID-19.

Points on this clone: At one end the junction does not follow the germline gene, possibly because of a read error. This chain uses TRBV28 with TRBJ1-1, with D unresolved. From germline, CDR1 is MDHEN and CDR2 SYDVKM. CDR3 length: 10 amino acids. The CDR3 loop is CASSLTYFIF. The CDR3 DNA follows: TGTGCCAGCAGTTTAACTTACTTCATCTTT.

The J gene is TRBJ2-7, the V gene TRBV5-1; 8 bases fit TRBD1. J lost 0 bases, V lost 4 bases, and 3 bases had no gene match. The CDR3 sequence is 14 residues long. CDR1 and CDR2 (germline): SGHRS, YFSETQ. Here the CDR3 DNA reads TGCGCCAGCAGCATCGGACAGGGCTCCTACGAGCAGTACTTC. Amino acid sequence: CASSIGQGSYEQYF.

The CDR3 sequence is CASSSLEGFSSYNEQFF. In DNA form, the CDR3 reads TGTGCCAGCAGCTCGCTAGAAGGATTCAGCTCCTACAATGAGCAGTTCTTC. V and J are TRBV9 and TRBJ2-1; D is undetermined. Germline V CDR1 and CDR2: SGDLS, YYNGEE. The CDR3 runs 17 residues. V lost 4 bases and J 0 bases, leaving 17 bases between the germline ends.

V and J are TRBV2 and TRBJ2-1; a weak D match, TRBD1 (5 bases). CDR3 length equals 16 residues. Trimming cost V 5 bases and J 6 bases, with 20 bases left between them. CDR1 is SNHLY, CDR2 FYNNEI, per germline. This chain's CDR3 is CASSYRFGPQGNEQFF. The CDR3 DNA sequence: TGTGCCAGCAGTTACAGGTTCGGCCCGCAGGGCAATGAGCAGTTCTTC.

The chain couples TRBV6-2 or TRBV6-3 to TRBJ1-1; D gene unclear. CDR3 length equals 14 residues. CDR1 is MNHEY, CDR2 SVGEGT, per germline. V was clipped by 5 bases and J by 4 bases, with 14 bases between them. CDR3 sequence reads: CASSIRGRGTEAFF. The DNA of the CDR3 is TGTGCCAGCAGTATCAGAGGGCGCGGCACTGAAGCTTTCTTT.

This chain connects TRBV24-1 to TRBJ2-2; no clear D. The germline CDR1 and CDR2 sequences are KGHDR and SFDVKD. This CDR3 contains 12 residues. Trimming pared 7 bases from V and 7 bases from J, leaving 9 bases between. The chain's CDR3 is CATRAGGGELFF. In DNA form, the CDR3 reads TGTGCCACCAGAGCCGGTGGCGGGGAGCTGTTTTTT.

The chain is built from TRBV27 and TRBJ2-6; D remains ambiguous. This CDR3 contains 17 residues. Between the trimmed V and J ends, which lost 3 bases and 0 bases, there was a span of 12 bases. Germline-derived CDR1 and CDR2 are MNHEY and SMNVEV (reference sequence). CDR3 DNA: TGTGCCAGCAGTTTCTTCCAAGAGTTCTCTGGGGCCAACGTCCTGACTTTC. Amino acid sequence: CASSFFQEFSGANVLTF.

This chain connects TRBV9 to TRBJ2-3; no firm D call. Trimming pared 0 bases from V and 4 bases from J, leaving 6 bases between. Per the germline V gene, CDR1 is SGDLS and CDR2 is YYNGEE. The CDR3 spans 13 residues. CDR3 residues: CASSVAVSDTQYF. The CDR3 coding sequence is TGTGCCAGCAGCGTAGCTGTGTCAGATACGCAGTATTTT.

The rearrangement uses TRBV6-2 or TRBV6-3 and TRBJ2-5; TRBD1 is a possible D gene (6 bases). CDR1 and CDR2 (germline): MNHEY, SVGEGT. The V and J ends lost 1 base and 5 bases respectively, with 17 bases between them. This CDR3 region has 16 residues. In DNA, the CDR3 is TGTGCCAGCAGTTACTTGGGCAGGACAGAGCTGGAGACCCAGTACTTC. Its translation is CASSYLGRTELETQYF.

V is TRBV5-4 and J is TRBJ1-2; D is perhaps TRBD1 (6 bases). Germline CDR1 SGHNT, CDR2 YYREEE (reference sequence). V dropped 4 bases and J dropped 5 bases, with 21 bases sitting between them. The CDR3 loop spans 16 amino acids. CDR3: CASSPGGGQGYYGYTF. The CDR3 nucleotides read TGTGCCAGCAGCCCCGGGGGAGGGCAGGGGTATTATGGCTACACCTTC.

This clone was seen more than once but under ten times. This sequence joins TRBV7-9 and TRBJ1-1; D possibly corresponds to TRBD1 (6 bases). Deletions cut 5 bases from V and 9 bases from J, with 13 bases between. CDR3 length: 12 amino acids. Looked up from germline, CDR1 is SEHNR and CDR2 is FQNEAQ (reference sequence). Written as DNA, the CDR3 is TGTGCCAGCAGCGAGATTCAGGGGAAAGCTTTCTTT. Protein: CASSEIQGKAFF.

V usage is TRBV4-2 and J usage is TRBJ1-1; D gene uncertain. Trimming removed 3 bases at V and 4 bases at J, with 15 bases between. The CDR3 runs 15 residues. CDR1 and CDR2 (germline): LGHNA, YNFKEQ. CDR3 sequence (DNA): TGTGCCAGCAGCCACCTCCGGGTTGTCGCCACTGAAGCTTTCTTT. Its translation is CASSHLRVVATEAFF.

This clone has only a few counts. The V gene is TRBV3-1 (or the pseudogene TRBV3-2), the J gene TRBJ2-5; 7 bases line up with TRBD2. CDR3 length equals 14 residues. The V gene's germline CDR1 is LGHDT and CDR2 YNNKEL (reference sequence). V lost 3 bases, J lost 5 bases, and 6 bases stayed unmatched. The CDR3 nucleotides are TGTGCCAGCAGCCATGCGGGAGCGTTCGAGACCCAGTACTTC. This codes for CASSHAGAFETQYF.

The rearrangement joins TRBV27 to TRBJ1-5; D possibly corresponds to TRBD1 (5 bases). The V end was cut by 0 bases, the J end by 3 bases, with 12 bases between. The CDR3 is 16 amino acids. The germline V gene encodes CDR1 MNHEY and CDR2 SMNVEV (reference sequence). DNA for the CDR3: TGTGCCAGCAGTTTATCGGCAGGGCCATCCAATCAGCCCCAGCATTTT. This translates into CASSLSAGPSNQPQHF.

The chain employs TRBV19 and TRBJ1-5, with 8 bases aligning to TRBD1. The CDR3 length is 15 residues. Germline trimming cut 6 bases from V and 5 bases from J; bases unmatched to any gene: 9. Germline CDR1 and CDR2: LNHDA and SQIVND (reference sequence). CDR3 coding DNA: TGTGCCAGTAGCCCGGACAGGGAGAAGGATCAGCCCCAGCATTTT. This translates into CASSPDREKDQPQHF.

The chain recombines TRBV9 with TRBJ1-6; 9 bases match TRBD1. The CDR3 is 15 residues long. Germline trimming cut 0 bases from V and 10 bases from J; bases unmatched to any gene: 5. In germline, CDR1 is SGDLS, CDR2 YYNGEE. The CDR3: CASSVAGQGHSPLHF. As DNA, the CDR3 is TGTGCCAGCAGCGTAGCGGGACAGGGCCACTCACCCCTCCACTTT.

This sequence joins TRBV5-4 and TRBJ1-4; 11 bases are shared with TRBD1. This CDR3 has 14 amino acids. Germline assignment: CDR1 SGHNT and CDR2 YYREEE (reference sequence). V dropped 3 bases and J dropped 7; count of bases not matched to a gene: 2. Written as DNA, the CDR3 is TGTGCCAGCAGCTCCGGGACAGGGGGTGAAAAACTGTTTTTT. This gives the protein CASSSGTGGEKLFF. The full variable domain, with the rest looked up from reference TRBV5-4 and TRBJ1-4, is ETGVTQSPTHLIKTRGQQVTLRCSSQSGHNTVSWYQQALGQGPQFIFQYYREEENGRGNFPPRFSGLQFPNYSSELNVNALELDDSALYLCASSSGTGGEKLFFGSGTQLSVL.

V and J are TRBV5-4 and TRBJ2-7, with 7 bases matching TRBD2. With 2 bases clipped from V and 0 bases from J, the junction kept 2 bases outside the gene matches. This CDR3 has 14 amino acids. In germline, CDR1 is SGHNT, CDR2 YYREEE (reference sequence). The CDR3 sequence is CASSLLASSYEQYF. The CDR3 coding sequence is TGTGCCAGCAGCTTACTAGCGAGCTCCTACGAGCAGTACTTC.

The chain combines TRBV3-1 (or the pseudogene TRBV3-2) with TRBJ2-7; 8 bases map to TRBD1. Trimming at V came to 4 bases and at J to 5 bases, leaving 7 bases not matched to a gene. The CDR3 has 14 amino acids. CDR1 is LGHDT, CDR2 YNNKEL, per germline (reference sequence). CDR3 bases: TGTGCCAGCAGCCCTCGACAGGGGCGGGACGAGCAGTACTTC. Its protein product is CASSPRQGRDEQYF.

This rearrangement joins TRBV19 to TRBJ1-4; D is unclear. Germline-derived CDR1 and CDR2 are LNHDA and SQIVND (reference sequence). Trimming removed 7 bases from V and 7 bases from J, with 19 bases in between. The CDR3 totals 15 residues. Here the CDR3 reads CASNTRAFSGEKLFF. CDR3 DNA sequence: TGTGCCAGTAACACCCGAGCCTTCAGCGGTGAAAAACTGTTTTTT.

This clone was seen more than once but under ten times. The chain couples TRBV5-6 to TRBJ1-1, with D maybe TRBD1 (6 bases). The CDR3 loop spans 13 amino acids. Trimming left V 5 bases short and J 1 base short, with 9 bases between. The V gene's germline CDR1 is SGHDT and CDR2 YYEEEE. CDR3 amino acids: CASSRDTNTEAFF. Here the CDR3 DNA reads TGTGCCAGCAGTAGGGACACGAACACTGAAGCTTTCTTT.

This clone occurred once. The rearrangement joins TRBV28 to TRBJ2-5; TRBD2 matches at 14 bases. Germline CDR1 MDHEN, CDR2 SYDVKM. The V gene end was trimmed by 5 bases and the J gene end by 4 bases; junction bases not matched to a gene: 3. CDR3 length equals 15 residues. The CDR3 is CASSPGLAGAETQYF. In DNA, the CDR3 is TGTGCCAGCAGTCCGGGACTAGCGGGGGCAGAGACCCAGTACTTC.

The rearrangement joins TRBV10-3 to TRBJ1-1; D unclear. Trimming left V 3 bases short and J 4 bases short, with 9 bases between. The CDR3 is made up of 13 amino acids. Germline loops: CDR1 ENHRY, CDR2 SYGVKD. As DNA, the CDR3 is TGTGCCATCAGTGATGAGGTCCCCACTGAAGCTTTCTTT. Protein sequence: CAISDEVPTEAFF.

The chain employs TRBV5-6 and TRBJ1-1; D unclear. This CDR3 comprises 17 residues. The ends were cut back, 3 bases at V and 5 bases at J, with 23 bases in the middle. The germline V gene encodes CDR1 SGHDT and CDR2 YYEEEE. The CDR3 DNA reads TGTGCCAGCAGCTCTCTACGAAGACGAGGGAGTTGGACTGAAGCTTTCTTT. This sequence encodes CASSSLRRRGSWTEAFF.

The V gene is TRBV18, the J gene TRBJ1-1, with 9 bases lining up with TRBD1. V shed 3 bases, J shed 4 bases, and the junction held 3 bases outside the gene matches. This CDR3 region has 14 residues. Germline V gives CDR1 KGHSH, CDR2 LQKENI. The DNA for the CDR3 is TGTGCCAGCTCACCGGGACAGGGAACCACTGAAGCTTTCTTT. Amino acids: CASSPGQGTTEAFF. The variable domain in full, completed from reference TRBV18 and TRBJ1-1, reads NAGVMQNPRHLVRRRGQEARLRCSPMKGHSHVYWYRQLPEEGLKFMVYLQKENIIDESGMPKERFSAEFPKEGPSILRIQQVVRGDSAAYFCASSPGQGTTEAFFGQGTRLTVV.

This chain links TRBV4-3 with TRBJ1-2; tentative D call: TRBD1 (6 bases). Per the germline V gene, CDR1 is LGHNA and CDR2 is YSLEER. The ends were cut back, 1 base at V and 7 bases at J, with 16 bases in the middle. This CDR3 is 15 amino acids long. This chain's CDR3 is CASSQVGRGAGGYTF. CDR3 nucleotides: TGCGCCAGCAGCCAAGTTGGCAGGGGCGCGGGTGGCTACACCTTC.

CDR3: CASSPPSPNEQFF. In nucleotides, the CDR3 is TGCGCCAGCAGCCCCCCAAGCCCCAATGAGCAGTTCTTC. The chain combines TRBV4-1 with TRBJ2-1, with D hard to call. CDR1 is MGHRA, CDR2 YSYEKL, per germline. The CDR3 consists of 13 residues. V was cut by 4 bases and J by 6 bases, with 10 bases left in between.

This clone was found once. This sequence joins TRBV7-2 and TRBJ1-1; 8 positions match TRBD1. J lost 0 bases, V lost 5 bases, and 17 bases had no gene match. The CDR3 consists of 19 residues. Germline V gene lookup returns CDR1 SGHTA and CDR2 FQGNSA. The DNA of the CDR3 is TGTGCCAGCAGCGAGGGCTCGGACAGGGAGTTCCCTTTGAACACTGAAGCTTTCTTT. Translated, it gives CASSEGSDREFPLNTEAFF.